Below are 3 T cell receptor beta chains sequenced from a single sample in a study of sequential checkpoint blockade in melanoma. Assay: immunoSEQ multiplex PCR; the TCRdb copy retains only in-frame clones and omits some. In the table there are under 20,000 clones, around 83% of which are singletons. This sample's treatment: randomized to nivolumab then ipilimumab (arm A) or the reverse (arm B). The sample consisted of CD8+ T cells sorted from blood (inferred from file names), taken from a patient given nivolumab and ipilimumab in sequence. These receptor sequences come from a human donor with melanoma.

This chain connects TRBV28 to TRBJ2-7; tentative D call: TRBD2 (5 bases). V was cut by 3 bases and J by 6 bases, with 15 bases left in between. The CDR3 totals 14 residues. The V gene's germline CDR1 is MDHEN and CDR2 SYDVKM. CDR3 sequence: CASSFKVGVSEQYF. The CDR3 bases are TGTGCCAGCAGTTTTAAGGTGGGAGTAAGCGAGCAGTACTTC.

The chain joins TRBV5-1 to TRBJ2-5, with TRBD1 matching over 7 bases. The CDR3 spans 15 residues. Germline loops: CDR1 SGHRS, CDR2 YFSETQ. The ends lost 0 bases at V and 5 bases at J; junction bases unmatched: 7. CDR3 nucleotides: TGCGCCAGCAGCTTGGGACAGGGAGAGCGTGAGACCCAGTACTTC. Translating it yields CASSLGQGERETQYF.

The J gene is TRBJ2-1, the V gene TRBV6-1; 9 nucleotides line up with TRBD2. The CDR3 length is 15 residues. With 1 base clipped from V and 6 bases from J, the junction kept 4 bases outside the gene matches. Germline values: CDR1 MNHNS, CDR2 SASEGT. In nucleotides, the CDR3 is TGTGCCAGCAGTGAAGGACTAGCGGAGACCAATGAGCAGTTCTTC. Amino acids: CASSEGLAETNEQFF.